A single sample is the source of the 18 T cell receptor beta chains below, sequenced in a study of control samples from healthy donors and cancer patients. Profiled with immunoSEQ multiplex PCR; TCRdb holds only in-frame clones, not every one. The table lists about 73,000 clones, roughly 87% of them singletons, with 3.5% to 4% in the top ten. The sample consisted of blood. These receptors were obtained from a woman between 45 and 65 years old in good health.

The genes are TRBV30 and TRBJ2-1, with D possibly TRBD2 on 6 matching bases. The CDR3 runs 11 residues. The germline V gene has CDR1 GTSNPN and CDR2 SVGIG (reference sequence). Trimming pared 0 bases from V and 11 bases from J, leaving 8 bases between. CDR3 residues: CAWSVRGKQFF. In DNA, the CDR3 is TGTGCCTGGAGTGTACGGGGGAAGCAGTTCTTC. Combining the CDR3 with reference TRBV30 and TRBJ2-1 gives the whole variable domain SQTIHQWPATLVQPVGSPLSLECTVEGTSNPNLYWYRQAAGRGLQLLFYSVGIGQISSEVPQNLSASRPQDRQFILSSKKLLLSDSGFYLCAWSVRGKQFFGPGTRLTVL.

The chain uses TRBV29-1 and TRBJ2-1; 15 bases are a match to TRBD2. CDR3 length: 14 amino acids. CDR1 is SQVTM and CDR2 is ANQGSEA in the germline V gene. With 6 bases clipped from V and 7 bases from J, the junction kept 4 bases outside the gene matches. In DNA form, the CDR3 reads TGCAGCGTCCTCGGGACTAGCGGGAGGAATGAGCAGTTCTTC. It encodes CSVLGTSGRNEQFF.

This clone was seen a few times. The chain uses TRBV6-1 and TRBJ2-3; D is ambiguous. Trimming took 1 base from V and 9 from J, leaving 17 bases between them. Germline lookup yields CDR1 MNHNS and CDR2 SASEGT. This CDR3 comprises 15 residues. In DNA, the CDR3 is TGTGCCAGCAGTGAAGTAAAAAGAGAGACAAGGACGCAGTATTTT. Its protein is CASSEVKRETRTQYF.

This clone has a handful of counts. The chain joins TRBV4-2 to TRBJ2-5, with a possible D match to TRBD2 (6 bases). This CDR3 contains 15 residues. CDR1 is LGHNA, CDR2 YNFKEQ, per germline. The V end was cut by 4 bases, the J end by 4 bases, with 16 bases between. This CDR3 reads CASSPEVRGGETQYF. DNA of the CDR3: TGTGCCAGCAGCCCCGAGGTCCGGGGAGGAGAGACCCAGTACTTC.

The chain couples TRBV5-1 to TRBJ2-1, with D tentatively TRBD1 (6 bases). CDR1 and CDR2 (germline): SGHRS, YFSETQ. The CDR3 spans 15 residues. V shed 3 bases and J shed 4 bases, with 14 bases lying between them. In DNA form, the CDR3 reads TGCGCCAGCAGCTCCGAGGGGGAGTGGTACAATGAGCAGTTCTTC. This gives the protein CASSSEGEWYNEQFF. Based on the CDR3 plus reference TRBV5-1 and TRBJ2-1, the full variable domain is KAGVTQTPRYLIKTRGQQVTLSCSPISGHRSVSWYQQTPGQGLQFLFEYFSETQRNKGNFPGRFSGRQFSNSRSEMNVSTLELGDSALYLCASSSEGEWYNEQFFGPGTRLTVL.

This clone was observed a single time. The chain employs TRBV7-9 and TRBJ1-2; the D is unclear. CDR1 SEHNR and CDR2 FQNEAQ come from the germline V gene (reference sequence). This CDR3 has 11 amino acids. DNA of the CDR3: TGTGCAATCTGGGGATCACAGGGCTACACCTTC. Residues: CAIWGSQGYTF. The variable domain in full, completed from reference TRBV7-9 and TRBJ1-2, reads DTGVSQNPRHKITKRGQNVTFRCDPISEHNRLYWYRQTLGQGPEFLTYFQNEAQLEKSRLLSDRFSAERPKGSFSTLEIQRTEQGDSAMYLCAIWGSQGYTFGSGTRLTVV.

V and J are TRBV28 and TRBJ1-5; D is uncertain. This CDR3 region has 16 residues. With 5 bases removed from V and 0 bases from J, the gap between germline ends came to 14 bases. From germline, CDR1 is MDHEN and CDR2 SYDVKM. The CDR3 is CASSPHAGNSNQPQHF. CDR3 bases: TGTGCCAGCAGTCCCCACGCGGGGAATAGCAATCAGCCCCAGCATTTT.

The chain recombines TRBV5-1 with TRBJ2-1, with 10 positions matching TRBD2. Germline V gives CDR1 SGHRS, CDR2 YFSETQ. V lost 0 bases and J lost 7; bases outside the gene matches: 4. The CDR3 has 15 residues. CDR3 coding DNA: TGCGCCAGCAGCTTGGCCACTAGCGGGACAAATGAGCAGTTCTTC. The encoded protein is CASSLATSGTNEQFF.

V and J are TRBV5-1 and TRBJ2-1; 8 bases agree with TRBD1. Germline-derived CDR1 and CDR2 are SGHRS and YFSETQ. The CDR3 covers 13 residues. J was trimmed by 8 bases and V by 5 bases; bases with no gene match: 6. The CDR3 region is CASRLNRGDEQFF. CDR3 DNA sequence: TGCGCCAGCAGACTCAACAGGGGGGATGAGCAGTTCTTC.

Only a few counts were recorded for this clone. V gene TRBV4-1 combines with J gene TRBJ1-6; D call uncertain. Germline-derived CDR1 and CDR2 are MGHRA and YSYEKL. Trimming left V 0 bases short and J 7 bases short, with 4 bases between. CDR3 size: 13 residues. CDR3 loop: CASSQDDNSPLHF. The CDR3 nucleotides are TGCGCCAGCAGCCAAGATGACAATTCACCCCTCCACTTT.

This clone showed up just once. The rearrangement links TRBV9 to TRBJ2-1, with D possibly matching TRBD1 (6 bases). The CDR3 is made up of 14 amino acids. Looked up from germline, CDR1 is SGDLS and CDR2 is YYNGEE. V lost 2 bases and J 0 bases, leaving 6 bases between the germline ends. In DNA form, the CDR3 reads TGTGCCAGCAGCGTGGACAGCTCCTACAATGAGCAGTTCTTC. It encodes CASSVDSSYNEQFF.

The rearrangement uses TRBV19 and TRBJ2-1; 14 bases fit TRBD2. CDR1 LNHDA and CDR2 SQIVND come from the germline V gene (reference sequence). The CDR3 spans 17 residues. After removal of 3 bases from V and 9 bases from J, the junction contained 10 bases not matched to a gene. The CDR3 DNA reads as TGTGCCAGTAGTATGGGACCGGGACTAGCGGGAGTGCTTGAGCAGTTCTTC. This gives the protein CASSMGPGLAGVLEQFF.

This chain uses TRBV15 with TRBJ1-6; D gene unclear. Trimming removed 5 bases at V and 7 bases at J, with 6 bases between. CDR3 length: 12 residues. Looked up from germline, CDR1 is LNHNV and CDR2 is YYDKDF (reference sequence). CDR3: CATSGLNSPLHF. DNA of the CDR3: TGTGCCACCAGCGGCCTCAATTCACCCCTCCACTTT.

The CDR3 nucleotides are TGTGCCAGCAGCTACGGCGCCAATAGCAATCAGCCCCAGCATTTT. Protein product: CASSYGANSNQPQHF. The genes are TRBV7-2 and TRBJ1-5; the D is unclear. The length of the CDR3 is 15 residues. V dropped 4 bases and J dropped 0 bases, with 10 bases sitting between them. Germline assignment: CDR1 SGHTA and CDR2 FQGNSA. The whole variable domain, remainder taken from reference TRBV7-2 and TRBJ1-5, is GAGVSQSPSNKVTEKGKDVELRCDPISGHTALYWYRQSLGQGLEFLIYFQGNSAPDKSGLPSDRFSAERTGGSVSTLTIQRTQQEDSAVYLCASSYGANSNQPQHFGDGTRLSIL.

The rearrangement uses TRBV5-8 and TRBJ2-7; weak D call: TRBD2 (5 bases). Trimming removed 2 bases from V and 0 bases from J, with 6 bases in between. CDR1 and CDR2 from the germline V gene are SGHTS and YDEGEE. The CDR3 is made up of 13 amino acids. The chain's CDR3 is CASSFTSSYEQYF. The CDR3 region has the DNA TGTGCCAGCAGCTTTACTAGCTCCTACGAGCAGTACTTC.

J is TRBJ2-7 and V is TRBV5-1; D might be TRBD2 (5 bases). The CDR3 contains 13 residues. Germline CDR1 reads SGHRS; CDR2 reads YFSETQ. The V end lost 7 bases, the J end lost 6 bases, and 17 bases lay between the germline ends. CDR3 DNA sequence: TGCGCCAGCGCGGGCGGAACGACGTCCGAGCAGTACTTC. Translated, it gives CASAGGTTSEQYF.

CDR3 sequence (DNA): TGTGCCAGCAGCTTGACTCAGACAGGGTCCGGAAACACCATATATTTT. Translation: CASSLTQTGSGNTIYF. This chain links TRBV7-6 with TRBJ1-3; 7 bases are a match to TRBD1. The CDR3 is made up of 16 amino acids. The germline V gene has CDR1 SGHVS and CDR2 FNYEAQ. V lost 3 bases to trimming and J lost 4 bases; unmatched junction nucleotides: 9. Complete variable domain (other parts from reference TRBV7-6 and TRBJ1-3): GAGVSQSPRYKVTKRGQDVALRCDPISGHVSLYWYRQALGQGPEFLTYFNYEAQQDKSGLPNDRFSAERPEGSISTLTIQRTEQRDSAMYRCASSLTQTGSGNTIYFGEGSWLTVV.

This clone was counted a few times. The J gene is TRBJ1-4, the V gene TRBV5-4; perhaps TRBD1 as D (6 bases). Looked up from germline, CDR1 is SGHNT and CDR2 is YYREEE (reference sequence). This CDR3 has 15 amino acids. Trimming left V 2 bases short and J 3 bases short, with 11 bases between. In nucleotides, the CDR3 is TGTGCCAGCAGCTTACTACAGGGCCCTAATGAAAAACTGTTTTTT. Protein product: CASSLLQGPNEKLFF.